This passage covers 7 T cell receptor beta chains from one sample sequenced in a study of early T cells in non-severe SARS-CoV-2 infection. TCRdb re-derived calls from the 5' RACE reads in MiXCR, one entry per CDR3 protein. The sample yields 50,000 to 85,000 distinct CDR3 sequences, approximately 9.2% seen once. Source material: whole blood. The receptor source for this set is an adult who was a healthcare worker with PCR-confirmed SARS-CoV-2 infection or an uninfected control (not recorded which).

This clonotype was observed many times. CDR3 in amino acids: CSARGPGPSSSGANVLTF. The CDR3 region has the DNA TGCAGTGCTAGAGGACCGGGACCTTCGAGCTCTGGGGCCAACGTCCTGACTTTC. This chain connects TRBV20-1 to TRBJ2-6, with D perhaps matching TRBD1 or TRBD2 (5 bases each). Germline V lookup: CDR1 DFQATT, CDR2 SNEGSKA (reference sequence). The V and J ends lost 1 base and 0 bases respectively, with 16 bases between them. The CDR3 has 18 amino acids.

This sequence joins TRBV30 and TRBJ2-3; no firm D call. The V end was cut by 7 bases, the J end by 2 bases, with 7 bases between. Germline V gives CDR1 GTSNPN, CDR2 SVGIG (reference sequence). The CDR3 loop spans 11 amino acids. The CDR3 loop is CAYKITDTQYF. DNA for the CDR3: TGTGCCTATAAGATCACAGATACGCAGTATTTT.

The rearrangement joins TRBV29-1 to TRBJ2-3; TRBD2 might be the D (5 bases). The germline V gene encodes CDR1 SQVTM and CDR2 ANQGSEA. V dropped 6 bases and J dropped 0 bases, with 13 bases sitting between them. The CDR3 covers 14 residues. CDR3 in amino acids: CSVPDYPSTDTQYF. Here the CDR3 DNA reads TGCAGCGTACCTGACTACCCCAGCACAGATACGCAGTATTTT.

This clonotype has at least ten counts. The CDR3 bases are TGCAGTGCTAGACCCCGACAGGGGCAGCGCGAGCAGTACTTC. It yields the protein CSARPRQGQREQYF. The chain has TRBV20-1 and TRBJ2-7; 8 bases map to TRBD1. The V segment lost 2 bases and the J segment 6 bases; nucleotides outside the gene matches: 9. Germline loops: CDR1 DFQATT, CDR2 SNEGSKA (reference sequence). The CDR3 has 14 amino acids.

This rearrangement joins TRBV2 to TRBJ2-1, with TRBD2 as a possible D gene (5 bases). This CDR3 is built from 12 residues. Germline-derived CDR1 and CDR2 are SNHLY and FYNNEI. V was cut by 4 bases and J by 5 bases, with 6 bases left in between. The CDR3 nucleotides are TGTGCCAGCAGTGCAGCGGACAATGAGCAGTTCTTC. Its protein is CASSAADNEQFF.

There are a few counts of this clonotype. For the CDR3, the DNA is TGTGCCAGCAGCTTAGATCAGGGGCAAAACAATGAGCAGTTCTTC. This codes for CASSLDQGQNNEQFF. This chain connects TRBV11-3 to TRBJ2-1; tentative D call: TRBD1 (6 bases). This CDR3 has 15 amino acids. Between the trimmed V and J ends, which lost 0 bases and 5 bases, there was a span of 11 bases. The germline CDR1 and CDR2 sequences are SGHNT and YENEEA.

This clonotype has only a few counts. The chain joins TRBV14 to TRBJ2-3; no clear D gene. Looked up from germline, CDR1 is SGHDN and CDR2 is FVKESK. The CDR3 has 15 amino acids. V was trimmed by 4 bases and J by 1 base, leaving 12 bases between them. The CDR3 sequence: CASSLNPARTDTQYF. The DNA of the CDR3 is TGTGCCAGCAGCCTCAACCCAGCGCGCACAGATACGCAGTATTTT.